Here is one TCR beta chain with its context. This specimen belongs to a study of blood T cell repertoires in COVID-19. Across the study: The samples span acute and convalescent COVID-19 from the United States, Italy and Spain. T cells, B-cell-depleted T cells, or PBMCs provided the cDNA or gDNA that served as material.

Study processing details: Reference gene primer amplification yielded estimated nucleated cell counts. Method: immunoSEQ multiplex PCR; TCRdb's copy keeps in-frame clones and lacks some. V and J calls and clone size are given by that table; D and trimming were obtained from the DNA. The data hold fewer than 250,000 clones, with 70% to 90% observed a single time. V gave up 12 bases and J gave up 4 bases, with 14 bases separating them. This CDR3 contains 13 residues. In germline, CDR1 is KGHDR, CDR2 SFDVKD. This TCR came from a woman aged 45-60 years with active or convalescent COVID-19. The rearrangement joins TRBV24-1 to TRBJ2-2, with a tentative D call TRBD2 (5 bases). What was sequenced was peripheral blood. This CDR3 reads CASAGPGTGELFF. The CDR3 coding sequence is TGTGCCTCCGCGGGCCCGGGCACCGGGGAGCTGTTTTTT.